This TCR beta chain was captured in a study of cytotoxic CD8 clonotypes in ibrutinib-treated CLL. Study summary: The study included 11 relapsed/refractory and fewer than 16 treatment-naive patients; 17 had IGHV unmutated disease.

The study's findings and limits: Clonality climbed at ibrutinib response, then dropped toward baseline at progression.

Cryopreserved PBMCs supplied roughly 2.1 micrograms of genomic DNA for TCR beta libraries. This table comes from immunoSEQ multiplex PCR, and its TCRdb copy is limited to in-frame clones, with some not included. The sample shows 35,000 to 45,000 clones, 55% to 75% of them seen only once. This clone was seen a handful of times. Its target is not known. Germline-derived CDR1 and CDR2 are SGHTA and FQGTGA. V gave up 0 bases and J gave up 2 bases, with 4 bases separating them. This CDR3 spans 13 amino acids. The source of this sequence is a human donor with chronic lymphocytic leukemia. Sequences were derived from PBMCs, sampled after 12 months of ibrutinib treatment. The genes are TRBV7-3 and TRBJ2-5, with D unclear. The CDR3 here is CASSLTLQETQYF. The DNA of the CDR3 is TGTGCCAGCAGCTTAACCCTACAAGAGACCCAGTACTTC.